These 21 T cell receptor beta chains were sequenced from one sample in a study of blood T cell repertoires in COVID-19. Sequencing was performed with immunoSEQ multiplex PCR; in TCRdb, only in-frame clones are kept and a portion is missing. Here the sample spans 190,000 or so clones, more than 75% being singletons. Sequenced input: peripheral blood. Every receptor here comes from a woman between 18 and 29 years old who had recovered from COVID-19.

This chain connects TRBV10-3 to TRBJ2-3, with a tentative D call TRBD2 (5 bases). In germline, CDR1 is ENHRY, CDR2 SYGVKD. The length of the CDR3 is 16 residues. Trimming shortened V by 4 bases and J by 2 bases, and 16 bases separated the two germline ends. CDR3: CAISGLTTKYTDTQYF. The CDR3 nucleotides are TGTGCCATCAGTGGGCTTACGACTAAATACACAGATACGCAGTATTTT.

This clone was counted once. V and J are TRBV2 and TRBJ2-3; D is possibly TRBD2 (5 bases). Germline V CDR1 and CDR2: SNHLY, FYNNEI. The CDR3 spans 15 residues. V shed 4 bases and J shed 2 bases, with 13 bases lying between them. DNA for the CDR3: TGTGCCAGCAGTGGGGTCACTAGAGACACAGATACGCAGTATTTT. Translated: CASSGVTRDTDTQYF.

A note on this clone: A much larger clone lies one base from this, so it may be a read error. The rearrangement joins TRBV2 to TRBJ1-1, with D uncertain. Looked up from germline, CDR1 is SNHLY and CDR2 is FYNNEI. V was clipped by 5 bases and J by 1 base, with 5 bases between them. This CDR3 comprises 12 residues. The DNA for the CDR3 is TGTGCCAGCAGTTGGGCGAACACTGAAGCTTTCTTT. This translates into CASSWANTEAFF.

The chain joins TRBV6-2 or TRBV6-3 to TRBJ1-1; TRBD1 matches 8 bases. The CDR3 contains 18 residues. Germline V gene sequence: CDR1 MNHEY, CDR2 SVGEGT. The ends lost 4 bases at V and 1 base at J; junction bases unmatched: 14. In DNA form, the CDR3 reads TGTGCCAGCAGTTTTTTGAAGGACAGGGTAGGAAAGAACACTGAAGCTTTCTTT. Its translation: CASSFLKDRVGKNTEAFF.

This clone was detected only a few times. CDR3 DNA sequence: TGTGCCAGCAGCTTTGTCGGGAGGGCCACAGATACGCAGTATTTT. Protein product: CASSFVGRATDTQYF. The chain is built from TRBV5-6 and TRBJ2-3; 8 nucleotides agree with TRBD2. V gave up 2 bases and J gave up 2 bases; unmatched junction bases: 4. The CDR3 runs 15 residues. In germline, CDR1 is SGHDT, CDR2 YYEEEE.

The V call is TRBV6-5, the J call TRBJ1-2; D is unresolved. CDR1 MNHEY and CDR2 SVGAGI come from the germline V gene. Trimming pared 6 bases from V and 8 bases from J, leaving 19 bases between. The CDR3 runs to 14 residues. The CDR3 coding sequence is TGTGCCAGCAGGTTCTCTACCCACCGCGAGGGCTACACCTTC. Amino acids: CASRFSTHREGYTF.

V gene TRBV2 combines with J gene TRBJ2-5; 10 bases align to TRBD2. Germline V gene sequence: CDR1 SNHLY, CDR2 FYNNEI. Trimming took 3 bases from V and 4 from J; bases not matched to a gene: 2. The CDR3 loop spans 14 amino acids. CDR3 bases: TGTGCCAGCAGTGACAAGCGGGGGGGAGAGACCCAGTACTTC. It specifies CASSDKRGGETQYF.

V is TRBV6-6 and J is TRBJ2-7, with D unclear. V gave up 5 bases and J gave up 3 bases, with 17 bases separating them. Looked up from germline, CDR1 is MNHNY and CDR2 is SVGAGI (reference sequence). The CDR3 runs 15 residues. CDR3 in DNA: TGTGCCAGCAGTCGATCCAGCGATCCCAACTACGAGCAGTACGTC. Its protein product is CASSRSSDPNYEQYV.

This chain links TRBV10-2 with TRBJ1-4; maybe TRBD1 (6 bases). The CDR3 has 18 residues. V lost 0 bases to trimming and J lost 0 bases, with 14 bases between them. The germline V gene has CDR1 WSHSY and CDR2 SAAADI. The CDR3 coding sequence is TGCGCCAGCAGTGAGTCGGTCAGGGGCCTAACAACTAATGAAAAACTGTTTTTT. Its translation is CASSESVRGLTTNEKLFF.

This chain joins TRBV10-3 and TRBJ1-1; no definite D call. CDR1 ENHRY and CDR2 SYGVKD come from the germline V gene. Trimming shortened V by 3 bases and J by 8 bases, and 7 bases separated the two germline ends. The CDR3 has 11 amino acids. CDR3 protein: CAISDTREAFF. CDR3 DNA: TGTGCCATCAGTGATACGAGGGAAGCTTTCTTT.

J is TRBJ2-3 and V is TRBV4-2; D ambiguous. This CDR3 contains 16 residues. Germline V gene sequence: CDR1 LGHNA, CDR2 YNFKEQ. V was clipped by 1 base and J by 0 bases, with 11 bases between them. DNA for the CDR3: TGTGCCAGCAGCCAAGGGGCCACACCGAGCACAGATACGCAGTATTTT. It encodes CASSQGATPSTDTQYF.

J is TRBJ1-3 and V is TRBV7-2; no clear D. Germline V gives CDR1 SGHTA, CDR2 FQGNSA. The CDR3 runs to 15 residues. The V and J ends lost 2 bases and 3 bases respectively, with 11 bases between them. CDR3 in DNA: TGTGCCAGCAGCTTAACCCCCCATAGTGGAAACACCATATATTTT. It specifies CASSLTPHSGNTIYF.

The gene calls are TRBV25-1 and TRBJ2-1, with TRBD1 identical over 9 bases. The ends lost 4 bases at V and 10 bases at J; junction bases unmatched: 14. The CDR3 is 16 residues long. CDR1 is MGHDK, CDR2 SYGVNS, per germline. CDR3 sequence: CASSGSGTGPAREQFF. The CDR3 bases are TGTGCCAGCAGTGGCTCCGGGACAGGGCCTGCGAGGGAGCAGTTCTTC.

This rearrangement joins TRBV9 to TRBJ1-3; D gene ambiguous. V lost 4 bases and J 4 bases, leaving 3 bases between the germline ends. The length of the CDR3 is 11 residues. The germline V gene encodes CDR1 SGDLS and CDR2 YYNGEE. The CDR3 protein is CASSPGNTIYF. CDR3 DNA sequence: TGTGCCAGCAGCCCAGGAAACACCATATATTTT.

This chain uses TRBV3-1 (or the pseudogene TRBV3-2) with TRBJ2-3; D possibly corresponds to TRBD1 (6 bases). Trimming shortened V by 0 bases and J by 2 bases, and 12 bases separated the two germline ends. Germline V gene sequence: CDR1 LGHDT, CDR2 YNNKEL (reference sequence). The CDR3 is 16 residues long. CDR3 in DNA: TGTGCCAGCAGCCAAGATCGGCAGGGGCCCACAGATACGCAGTATTTT. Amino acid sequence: CASSQDRQGPTDTQYF.

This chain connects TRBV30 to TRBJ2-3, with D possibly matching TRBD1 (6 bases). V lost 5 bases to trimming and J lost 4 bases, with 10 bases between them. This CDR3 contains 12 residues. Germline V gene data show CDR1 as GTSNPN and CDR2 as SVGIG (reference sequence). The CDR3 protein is CAWVTGSDTQYF. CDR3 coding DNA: TGTGCCTGGGTTACAGGGTCAGATACGCAGTATTTT.

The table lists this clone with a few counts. The CDR3 loop reads CASSSGTGGGYTF. Written as DNA, the CDR3 is TGTGCCAGCAGCTCCGGGACAGGGGGCGGCTACACCTTC. The V gene is TRBV7-3, the J gene TRBJ1-2; 12 bases are a match to TRBD1. The germline gives CDR1 SGHTA, CDR2 FQGTGA. CDR3 length: 13 residues. J lost 8 bases, V lost 4 bases, and 2 bases had no gene match.

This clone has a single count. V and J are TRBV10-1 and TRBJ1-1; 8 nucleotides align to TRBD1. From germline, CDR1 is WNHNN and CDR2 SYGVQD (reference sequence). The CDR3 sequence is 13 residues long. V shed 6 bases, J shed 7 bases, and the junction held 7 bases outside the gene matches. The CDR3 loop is CASRDRVAGEAFF. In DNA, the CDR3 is TGCGCCAGCAGGGACAGGGTGGCGGGTGAAGCTTTCTTT.

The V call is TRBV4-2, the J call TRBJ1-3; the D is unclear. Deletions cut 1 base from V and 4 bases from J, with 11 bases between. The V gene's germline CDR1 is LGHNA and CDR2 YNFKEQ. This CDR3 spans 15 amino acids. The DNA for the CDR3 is TGTGCCAGCAGCCAAGGACTTTCTTACGGAAACACCATATATTTT. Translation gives CASSQGLSYGNTIYF.

The CDR3, as DNA: TGTGCCAGCAGCTCCGGAGGTGCGGGGGGCACAGATACGCAGTATTTT. Protein product: CASSSGGAGGTDTQYF. The rearrangement joins TRBV4-2 to TRBJ2-3; TRBD2 agrees at 7 bases. V gave up 5 bases and J gave up 1 base; unmatched junction bases: 9. Germline V lookup: CDR1 LGHNA, CDR2 YNFKEQ. This CDR3 is built from 16 residues.

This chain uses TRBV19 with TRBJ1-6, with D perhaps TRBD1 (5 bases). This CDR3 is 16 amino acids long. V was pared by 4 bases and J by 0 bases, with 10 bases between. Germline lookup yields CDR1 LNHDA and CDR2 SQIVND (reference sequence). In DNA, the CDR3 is TGTGCCAGTAGTACCCACAGGTTCTCCTATAATTCACCCCTCCACTTT. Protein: CASSTHRFSYNSPLHF.